A single sample gave rise to the 27 T cell receptor beta chains below, sequenced in a study of control samples from healthy donors and cancer patients (dated by TCRdb to about 2020). The receptor library was made with the immunoSEQ multiplex PCR assay. Not all clones reach the TCRdb copy of this immuneACCESS table, which keeps in-frame sequences only. Checked studies attribute under half of the gap to unresolved V genes and leave the rest unexplained. This sample is represented by 150,000 to 200,000 clones; roughly 89% of them were singletons. The ten top clones hold 1.4% of the sample. Sample: blood. The origin of the receptors is a woman in her forties or fifties in good health.

The chain uses TRBV7-2 and TRBJ2-1; 7 nucleotides match TRBD1. The CDR3 is made up of 15 amino acids. CDR1 is SGHTA, CDR2 FQGNSA, per germline. The junction had 5 bases not matched to a gene; V was cut back by 3 bases and J by 3 bases. The CDR3 DNA is TGTGCCAGCAGCTTTTTCGGGACAGTCTACAATGAGCAGTTCTTC. Residues: CASSFFGTVYNEQFF.

The chain couples TRBV28 to TRBJ1-1; D not resolved. This CDR3 region has 14 residues. Germline values: CDR1 MDHEN, CDR2 SYDVKM. V lost 9 bases, J lost 2 bases, and 16 bases lay in between. The CDR3: CASLFMGSNTEAFF. CDR3 DNA: TGTGCCAGTTTGTTTATGGGGTCCAACACTGAAGCTTTCTTT.

This clone has more than one count but fewer than ten. The V gene is TRBV4-3, the J gene TRBJ1-2, with D hard to call. The CDR3 length is 13 residues. Trimming pared 4 bases from V and 8 bases from J, leaving 14 bases between. Germline values: CDR1 LGHNA, CDR2 YSLEER. In nucleotides, the CDR3 is TGCGCCAGCAGCCTCCCGAGTGGGGAAGGCTACACCTTC. Translation: CASSLPSGEGYTF.

V is TRBV27 and J is TRBJ2-7; TRBD1 agrees at 8 bases. Germline loops: CDR1 MNHEY, CDR2 SMNVEV (reference sequence). This CDR3 has 15 residues. V shed 6 bases and J 3 bases; nucleotides not matched to a gene: 10. CDR3 residues: CASRQTGTGLYEQYF. The CDR3 DNA follows: TGTGCCAGCAGGCAAACCGGGACAGGCCTCTACGAGCAGTACTTC.

The genes are TRBV7-2 and TRBJ2-7; TRBD2 agrees at 11 bases. Per germline, CDR1 SGHTA and CDR2 FQGNSA. V lost 1 base and J lost 1; bases outside the gene matches: 9. The CDR3 consists of 18 residues. For the CDR3, the DNA is TGTGCCAGCAGCTTAGAACTAGCGGGGGCCAGGGGATCCTACGAGCAGTACTTC. Protein: CASSLELAGARGSYEQYF. Complete variable domain (other parts from reference TRBV7-2 and TRBJ2-7): GAGVSQSPSNKVTEKGKDVELRCDPISGHTALYWYRQSLGQGLEFLIYFQGNSAPDKSGLPSDRFSAERTGGSVSTLTIQRTQQEDSAVYLCASSLELAGARGSYEQYFGPGTRLTVT.

The chain is built from TRBV5-5 and TRBJ1-4; the match to TRBD1 covers 7 bases. In germline, CDR1 is SGHKS, CDR2 YYEKEE (reference sequence). The ends lost 0 bases at V and 3 bases at J; junction bases unmatched: 2. The CDR3 spans 15 residues. This CDR3 reads CASSLDRGPNEKLFF. CDR3 in DNA: TGTGCCAGCAGCTTGGACAGGGGACCTAATGAAAAACTGTTTTTT. The complete variable domain, with remaining parts taken from reference TRBV5-5 and TRBJ1-4, reads DAGVTQSPTHLIKTRGQQVTLRCSPISGHKSVSWYQQVLGQGPQFIFQYYEKEERGRGNFPDRFSARQFPNYSSELNVNALLLGDSALYLCASSLDRGPNEKLFFGSGTQLSVL.

This sequence joins TRBV6-5 and TRBJ1-5; tentatively, D is TRBD1 (5 bases). The germline gives CDR1 MNHEY, CDR2 SVGAGI. V lost 5 bases and J 9 bases, leaving 20 bases between the germline ends. The CDR3 extends over 15 amino acids. The DNA for the CDR3 is TGTGCCAGCAGTCCCCCGGGTGGGGCGGGAATGCCCCAGCATTTT. Protein: CASSPPGGAGMPQHF.

CDR3 amino acids: CASSQFVTPGQAQAFF. The CDR3, as DNA: TGTGCCAGCAGCCAATTCGTAACCCCGGGACAGGCACAAGCTTTCTTT. V is TRBV16 and J is TRBJ1-1, with TRBD1 identical over 8 bases. The CDR3 has 16 residues. Per germline, CDR1 KGHSY and CDR2 FQNENV. The trim removed 1 base at V and 9 bases at J, leaving 13 bases unmatched.

This clone has at least ten counts. This chain links TRBV7-2 with TRBJ2-7; D call uncertain. The CDR3 sequence is 14 residues long. Germline assignment: CDR1 SGHTA and CDR2 FQGNSA. Trimming took 2 bases from V and 7 from J, leaving 15 bases between them. This CDR3 is CASSLSRPAGEQYF. The CDR3 DNA reads TGTGCCAGCAGCTTATCTCGGCCCGCCGGGGAGCAGTACTTC.

The V and J genes are TRBV4-3 and TRBJ1-6; D is possibly TRBD1 (6 bases). Germline-derived CDR1 and CDR2 are LGHNA and YSLEER. V lost 1 base and J 6 bases, leaving 10 bases between the germline ends. CDR3 length: 15 residues. The CDR3 DNA sequence: TGCGCCAGCAGCCAAGTCACAGGGCCTAATTCACCCCTCCACTTT. Protein: CASSQVTGPNSPLHF.

The chain is built from TRBV9 and TRBJ2-3; 9 nucleotides line up with TRBD2. The germline CDR1 and CDR2 sequences are SGDLS and YYNGEE. There are 14 residues in the CDR3. The V and J ends lost 3 bases and 7 bases, in that order; junction bases with no gene match: 6. CDR3 DNA: TGTGCCAGCAGCGCTTGGACTAGCGAAAATACGCAGTATTTT. Amino acid sequence: CASSAWTSENTQYF.

This chain links TRBV11-2 with TRBJ1-2; 7 bases align to TRBD1. The CDR3 extends over 14 amino acids. Germline-derived CDR1 and CDR2 are SGHAT and FQNNGV. The V segment lost 0 bases and the J segment 3 bases; nucleotides outside the gene matches: 1. The chain's CDR3 is CASSLEGGYYGYTF. The CDR3 DNA is TGTGCCAGCAGCTTAGAAGGGGGCTACTATGGCTACACCTTC.

The chain joins TRBV28 to TRBJ1-2, with D possibly TRBD1 on 6 matching bases. The CDR3 sequence is 15 residues long. V shed 2 bases and J shed 8 bases, with 18 bases lying between them. The V gene's germline CDR1 is MDHEN and CDR2 SYDVKM. In nucleotides, the CDR3 is TGTGCCAGCAGTTTAACGACAGGACCCACGGGGGGCTACACCTTC. Amino acids: CASSLTTGPTGGYTF.

The sample holds one count of this clone. The chain has TRBV10-3 and TRBJ2-7; perhaps D is TRBD1 or TRBD2 (5 bases each). Germline loops: CDR1 ENHRY, CDR2 SYGVKD. The CDR3 runs to 15 residues. V was clipped by 7 bases and J by 2 bases, with 18 bases between them. DNA of the CDR3: TGTGCCATCAATGCGTTTGTGGGGCGGGCCTACGAGCAGTACTTC. Protein: CAINAFVGRAYEQYF.

The CDR3 spells CASSFSGQIETQYF. Written as DNA, the CDR3 is TGTGCCAGCAGTTTTTCTGGACAGATAGAGACCCAGTACTTC. The chain has TRBV28 and TRBJ2-5; D might be TRBD1 (6 bases). This CDR3 has 14 residues. Trimming shortened V by 3 bases and J by 4 bases, and 12 bases separated the two germline ends. Per the germline V gene, CDR1 is MDHEN and CDR2 is SYDVKM. Variable domain in full (rest from reference TRBV28 and TRBJ2-5): DVKVTQSSRYLVKRTGEKVFLECVQDMDHENMFWYRQDPGLGLRLIYFSYDVKMKEKGDIPEGYSVSREKKERFSLILESASTNQTSMYLCASSFSGQIETQYFGPGTRLLVL.

CDR3 residues: CASSLVRGGQFNQPQHF. The CDR3 DNA reads TGTGCCAGCAGTTTAGTTAGAGGGGGCCAATTCAATCAGCCCCAGCATTTT. The rearrangement links TRBV27 to TRBJ1-5; 7 nucleotides agree with TRBD1. V trimming: 2 bases; J trimming: 3 bases; junction bases outside the gene matches: 10. The CDR3 extends over 17 amino acids. Germline CDR1 and CDR2: MNHEY and SMNVEV (reference sequence).

CDR3 sequence: CASSWGYEQYF. The CDR3 DNA sequence: TGTGCCAGCAGTTGGGGCTACGAGCAGTACTTC. The chain uses TRBV6-2 or TRBV6-3 and TRBJ2-7; D is ambiguous. From germline, CDR1 is MNHEY and CDR2 SVGEGT. V lost 4 bases, J lost 3 bases, and 4 bases lay in between. This CDR3 comprises 11 residues.

This chain connects TRBV7-3 to TRBJ2-3; 8 bases match TRBD2. The germline CDR1 and CDR2 sequences are SGHTA and FQGTGA. The CDR3 is 15 amino acids. The V segment lost 2 bases and the J segment 5 bases; nucleotides outside the gene matches: 6. The CDR3 DNA reads as TGTGCCAGCAGCTTATCCGGGGGGGCCGTAGATACGCAGTATTTT. Its translation is CASSLSGGAVDTQYF.

The chain has TRBV24-1 and TRBJ2-3; perhaps TRBD1 as D (5 bases). Germline V gives CDR1 KGHDR, CDR2 SFDVKD. The CDR3 extends over 15 amino acids. Trimming took off 3 bases at V and 1 base at J, with 10 bases between the two ends. The CDR3: CATSDPARGTDTQYF. CDR3 coding DNA: TGTGCCACCAGTGATCCGGCCAGGGGCACAGATACGCAGTATTTT.

The table lists this clone with a count of one. The rearrangement joins TRBV5-1 to TRBJ1-2; D is possibly TRBD1 (6 bases). The V end was cut by 0 bases, the J end by 8 bases, with 11 bases between. The germline CDR1 and CDR2 sequences are SGHRS and YFSETQ. This CDR3 has 13 residues. The CDR3 loop reads CASSLEGQGGYTF. The CDR3 nucleotides are TGCGCCAGCAGCTTGGAGGGACAAGGCGGCTACACCTTC.

The genes are TRBV18 and TRBJ2-1; D not certain. The CDR3 is 14 amino acids. V was pared by 2 bases and J by 2 bases, with 7 bases between. Germline CDR1 KGHSH, CDR2 LQKENI. The CDR3 DNA reads TGTGCCAGCTCACCAAGTTACACCTACAATGAGCAGTTCTTC. It specifies CASSPSYTYNEQFF.

The chain joins TRBV5-6 to TRBJ1-5; D is undetermined. Trimming removed 2 bases at V and 7 bases at J, with 7 bases between. The length of the CDR3 is 12 residues. Germline-derived CDR1 and CDR2 are SGHDT and YYEEEE. The CDR3 is CASSFLGQPQHF. The CDR3 DNA follows: TGTGCCAGCAGCTTCCTGGGACAGCCCCAGCATTTT. Using reference TRBV5-6 and TRBJ1-5 for the parts outside the CDR3, the full variable domain is DAGVTQSPTHLIKTRGQQVTLRCSPKSGHDTVSWYQQALGQGPQFIFQYYEEEERQRGNFPDRFSGHQFPNYSSELNVNALLLGDSALYLCASSFLGQPQHFGDGTRLSIL.

This rearrangement joins TRBV28 to TRBJ1-2; 8 nucleotides match TRBD1. CDR1 and CDR2 from the germline V gene are MDHEN and SYDVKM. Trimming removed 5 bases from V and 0 bases from J; junction bases left unmatched: 8. The CDR3 has 16 residues. CDR3 nucleotides: TGTGCCAGCAGTGGGACAGGCGGGATTTCTAACTATGGCTACACCTTC. It specifies CASSGTGGISNYGYTF.

This clone was seen only once. V is TRBV10-3 and J is TRBJ1-5, with D possibly matching TRBD1 (5 bases). V lost 6 bases to trimming and J lost 5 bases, with 8 bases between them. In germline, CDR1 is ENHRY, CDR2 SYGVKD. The CDR3 is 12 residues long. The CDR3 DNA reads TGTGCCATCAGAGAACAGGATCAGCCCCAGCATTTT. It specifies CAIREQDQPQHF.

This clone was detected many times. The chain combines TRBV5-4 with TRBJ2-7; TRBD1 aligns across 7 bases. V gave up 1 base and J gave up 6 bases; unmatched junction bases: 10. CDR1 and CDR2 from the germline V gene are SGHNT and YYREEE (reference sequence). The CDR3 has 15 amino acids. The CDR3 DNA reads TGTGCCAGCAGCTTGAGGGGGCCTAGTGACCTCGAGCAGTACTTC. The encoded protein is CASSLRGPSDLEQYF.

The rearrangement uses TRBV6-6 and TRBJ2-5, with no clear D. This CDR3 has 13 amino acids. CDR1 MNHNY and CDR2 SVGAGI come from the germline V gene (reference sequence). Trimming stripped 2 bases from V and 5 bases from J, with 9 bases between. The DNA for the CDR3 is TGTGCCAGCAGTTACACCCGAGGCGAGACCCAGTACTTC. The encoded protein is CASSYTRGETQYF.

The chain employs TRBV5-3 and TRBJ1-1, with D possibly being TRBD1 (5 bases). TRBV5-3 is filed as an ORF, its function uncertain. The CDR3 sequence is 15 residues long. Trimming shortened V by 0 bases and J by 10 bases, and 19 bases separated the two germline ends. The CDR3 reads CARSLGGACGTIAFF. CDR3 DNA: TGTGCCAGAAGCTTGGGGGGTGCATGTGGGACGATAGCTTTCTTT.